Within the sample, the clone carrying this T cell receptor (beta chain) is medium-sized. The antigen is unknown. Alopecia areata patients provided lesional scalp punch biopsies and peripheral blood. These data originate in a study of CD8+ T cells in alopecia areata. Study details: Oral tofacitinib, 5 to 10 mg twice daily, was given in an open-label trial.

Per the germline V gene, CDR1 is SGHTA and CDR2 is FQGTGA. V lost 4 bases and J 3 bases, leaving 9 bases between the germline ends. There are 14 residues in the CDR3. Whole-study results and caveats: Scalp specimens additionally yield sequences from normal skin's resident alphabeta T cells. Affected scalp, especially in alopecia totalis/universalis, had a higher clonality than normal scalp did.

Extracted RNA was reverse transcribed, and the resulting cDNA served as sequencing template. The table came from immunoSEQ multiplex PCR; TCRdb's copy has only in-frame clones and leaves some out. The profile shows around 140,000 clones, approximately 51% of them singletons. The sequenced sample was CD4+ T cells sorted from blood, obtained at week 0. This TCR came from a human donor with alopecia areata. The rearrangement joins TRBV7-3 to TRBJ2-2; D is perhaps TRBD1 (5 bases). CDR3 bases: TGTGCCAGCAGCTGGGGCGGCCACACCGGGGAGCTGTTTTTT. This encodes CASSWGGHTGELFF.